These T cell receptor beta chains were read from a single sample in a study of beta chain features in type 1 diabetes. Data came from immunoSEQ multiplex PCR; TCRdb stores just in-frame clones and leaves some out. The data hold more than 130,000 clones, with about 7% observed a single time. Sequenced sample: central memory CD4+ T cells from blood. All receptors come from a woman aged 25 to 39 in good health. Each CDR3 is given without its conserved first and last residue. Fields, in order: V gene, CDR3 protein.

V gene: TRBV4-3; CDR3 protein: ASSQEVLAGVRTTGELF
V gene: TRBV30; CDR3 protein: AWTPTMAGGHDTQY
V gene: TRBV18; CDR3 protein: ASSPLQGLNQPQH
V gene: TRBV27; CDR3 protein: ASSFSNRGLGAF
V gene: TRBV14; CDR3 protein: ASSPKGLAGGAETQY
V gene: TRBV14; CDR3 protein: ASSLLRGGGNEQF
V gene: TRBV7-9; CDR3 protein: ASSLQSGQY
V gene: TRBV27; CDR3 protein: ASSSTGGEQY
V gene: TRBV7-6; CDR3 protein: ASSPTTHRFNQPQH
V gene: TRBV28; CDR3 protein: ASSNGMLGYT
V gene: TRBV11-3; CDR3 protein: ASSLVGGDSFPSYNEQF
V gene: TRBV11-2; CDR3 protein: ASSLGQGRQY
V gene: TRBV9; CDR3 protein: ASSVEAAIPSYNEQF
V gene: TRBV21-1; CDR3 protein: ASRTKTGRLREGSSYEQY
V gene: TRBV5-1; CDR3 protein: ASSLRTGSTDTQY
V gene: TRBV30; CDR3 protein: ASRLAGGPVPDTQY
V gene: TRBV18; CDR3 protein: ASTRTGFETQY
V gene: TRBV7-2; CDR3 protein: ASSLGANTEAF
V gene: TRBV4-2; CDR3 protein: ASSNDSPGLAGQETQY
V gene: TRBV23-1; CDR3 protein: ASGPQGGPGANVLT
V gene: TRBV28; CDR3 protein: ASSPAGSPNQPQH
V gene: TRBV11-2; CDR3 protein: ASSLDRGKDYGYT
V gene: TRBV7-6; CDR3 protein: ASSLGQPGQETQY
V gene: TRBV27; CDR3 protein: ASSTRATSKRYEQY
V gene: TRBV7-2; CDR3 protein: ASTHSGGIDTQY
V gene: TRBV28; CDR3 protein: ASSLTGREQY
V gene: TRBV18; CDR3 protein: ASSPDSYNEQF